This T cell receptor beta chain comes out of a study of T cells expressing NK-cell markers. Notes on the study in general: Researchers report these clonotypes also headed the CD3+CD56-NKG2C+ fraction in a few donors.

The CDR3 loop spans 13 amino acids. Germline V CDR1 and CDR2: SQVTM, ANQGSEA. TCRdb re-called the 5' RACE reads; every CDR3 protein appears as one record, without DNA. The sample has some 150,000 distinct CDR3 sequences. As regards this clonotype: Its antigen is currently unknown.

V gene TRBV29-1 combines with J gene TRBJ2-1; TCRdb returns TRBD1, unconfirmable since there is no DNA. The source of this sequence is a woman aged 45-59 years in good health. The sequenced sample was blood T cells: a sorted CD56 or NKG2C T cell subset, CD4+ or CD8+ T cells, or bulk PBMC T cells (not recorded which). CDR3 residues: CSSPGTPTDEQFF.